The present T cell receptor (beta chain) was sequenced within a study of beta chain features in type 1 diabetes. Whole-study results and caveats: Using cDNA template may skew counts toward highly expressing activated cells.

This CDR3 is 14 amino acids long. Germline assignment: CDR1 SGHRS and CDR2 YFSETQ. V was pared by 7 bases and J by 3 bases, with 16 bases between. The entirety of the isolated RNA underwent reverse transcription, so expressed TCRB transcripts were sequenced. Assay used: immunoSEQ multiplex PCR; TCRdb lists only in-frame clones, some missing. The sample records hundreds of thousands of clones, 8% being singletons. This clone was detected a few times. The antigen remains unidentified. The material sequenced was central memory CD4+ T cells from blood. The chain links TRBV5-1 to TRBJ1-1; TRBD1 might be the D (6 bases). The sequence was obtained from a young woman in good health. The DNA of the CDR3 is TGCGCCAGCGCGATACAGGGAAGGGACACTGAAGCTTTCTTT. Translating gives CASAIQGRDTEAFF.